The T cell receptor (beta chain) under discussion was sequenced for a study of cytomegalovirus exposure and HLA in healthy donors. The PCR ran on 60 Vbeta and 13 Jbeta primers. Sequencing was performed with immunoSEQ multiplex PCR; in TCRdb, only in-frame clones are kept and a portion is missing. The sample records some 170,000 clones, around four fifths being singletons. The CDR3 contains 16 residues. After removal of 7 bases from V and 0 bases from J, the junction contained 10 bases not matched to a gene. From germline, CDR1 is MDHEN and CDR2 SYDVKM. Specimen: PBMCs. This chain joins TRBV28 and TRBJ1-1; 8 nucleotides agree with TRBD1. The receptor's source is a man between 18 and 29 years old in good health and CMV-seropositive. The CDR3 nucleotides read TGTGCCAGCACAAACCCCAGGGGGCGAATGAACACTGAAGCTTTCTTT. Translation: CASTNPRGRMNTEAFF.